This TCR beta chain was recorded in a study of graft-versus-host responses after intestinal transplantation. Plating of some 200,000 CFSE-labeled responder cells was done together with some 200,000 irradiated, violet-dye-labeled stimulator cells. Profiling relied on immunoSEQ multiplex PCR, and the TCRdb table lists in-frame clones only, not all of them. The profile shows about 20,000 clones, approximately 46% of them singletons. Looked up from germline, CDR1 is SGHNT and CDR2 is YYREEE (reference sequence). The CDR3 sequence is 13 residues long. V was clipped by 2 bases and J by 3 bases, with 6 bases between them.

The receptor was isolated from a human patient who received an intestinal transplant. This chain uses TRBV5-4 with TRBJ1-3, with no clear D. Sequencing used alloreactive CD4+ T cells from a mixed lymphocyte reaction culture, obtained before intestinal transplant. The subset was: CFSE-low proliferating T cells sorted from approximately six-day pre-transplant mixed lymphocyte reaction (GvH or HvG direction). The CDR3 reads CASSFAGGNTIYF. CDR3 bases: TGTGCCAGCAGCTTCGCCGGTGGAAACACCATATATTTT.